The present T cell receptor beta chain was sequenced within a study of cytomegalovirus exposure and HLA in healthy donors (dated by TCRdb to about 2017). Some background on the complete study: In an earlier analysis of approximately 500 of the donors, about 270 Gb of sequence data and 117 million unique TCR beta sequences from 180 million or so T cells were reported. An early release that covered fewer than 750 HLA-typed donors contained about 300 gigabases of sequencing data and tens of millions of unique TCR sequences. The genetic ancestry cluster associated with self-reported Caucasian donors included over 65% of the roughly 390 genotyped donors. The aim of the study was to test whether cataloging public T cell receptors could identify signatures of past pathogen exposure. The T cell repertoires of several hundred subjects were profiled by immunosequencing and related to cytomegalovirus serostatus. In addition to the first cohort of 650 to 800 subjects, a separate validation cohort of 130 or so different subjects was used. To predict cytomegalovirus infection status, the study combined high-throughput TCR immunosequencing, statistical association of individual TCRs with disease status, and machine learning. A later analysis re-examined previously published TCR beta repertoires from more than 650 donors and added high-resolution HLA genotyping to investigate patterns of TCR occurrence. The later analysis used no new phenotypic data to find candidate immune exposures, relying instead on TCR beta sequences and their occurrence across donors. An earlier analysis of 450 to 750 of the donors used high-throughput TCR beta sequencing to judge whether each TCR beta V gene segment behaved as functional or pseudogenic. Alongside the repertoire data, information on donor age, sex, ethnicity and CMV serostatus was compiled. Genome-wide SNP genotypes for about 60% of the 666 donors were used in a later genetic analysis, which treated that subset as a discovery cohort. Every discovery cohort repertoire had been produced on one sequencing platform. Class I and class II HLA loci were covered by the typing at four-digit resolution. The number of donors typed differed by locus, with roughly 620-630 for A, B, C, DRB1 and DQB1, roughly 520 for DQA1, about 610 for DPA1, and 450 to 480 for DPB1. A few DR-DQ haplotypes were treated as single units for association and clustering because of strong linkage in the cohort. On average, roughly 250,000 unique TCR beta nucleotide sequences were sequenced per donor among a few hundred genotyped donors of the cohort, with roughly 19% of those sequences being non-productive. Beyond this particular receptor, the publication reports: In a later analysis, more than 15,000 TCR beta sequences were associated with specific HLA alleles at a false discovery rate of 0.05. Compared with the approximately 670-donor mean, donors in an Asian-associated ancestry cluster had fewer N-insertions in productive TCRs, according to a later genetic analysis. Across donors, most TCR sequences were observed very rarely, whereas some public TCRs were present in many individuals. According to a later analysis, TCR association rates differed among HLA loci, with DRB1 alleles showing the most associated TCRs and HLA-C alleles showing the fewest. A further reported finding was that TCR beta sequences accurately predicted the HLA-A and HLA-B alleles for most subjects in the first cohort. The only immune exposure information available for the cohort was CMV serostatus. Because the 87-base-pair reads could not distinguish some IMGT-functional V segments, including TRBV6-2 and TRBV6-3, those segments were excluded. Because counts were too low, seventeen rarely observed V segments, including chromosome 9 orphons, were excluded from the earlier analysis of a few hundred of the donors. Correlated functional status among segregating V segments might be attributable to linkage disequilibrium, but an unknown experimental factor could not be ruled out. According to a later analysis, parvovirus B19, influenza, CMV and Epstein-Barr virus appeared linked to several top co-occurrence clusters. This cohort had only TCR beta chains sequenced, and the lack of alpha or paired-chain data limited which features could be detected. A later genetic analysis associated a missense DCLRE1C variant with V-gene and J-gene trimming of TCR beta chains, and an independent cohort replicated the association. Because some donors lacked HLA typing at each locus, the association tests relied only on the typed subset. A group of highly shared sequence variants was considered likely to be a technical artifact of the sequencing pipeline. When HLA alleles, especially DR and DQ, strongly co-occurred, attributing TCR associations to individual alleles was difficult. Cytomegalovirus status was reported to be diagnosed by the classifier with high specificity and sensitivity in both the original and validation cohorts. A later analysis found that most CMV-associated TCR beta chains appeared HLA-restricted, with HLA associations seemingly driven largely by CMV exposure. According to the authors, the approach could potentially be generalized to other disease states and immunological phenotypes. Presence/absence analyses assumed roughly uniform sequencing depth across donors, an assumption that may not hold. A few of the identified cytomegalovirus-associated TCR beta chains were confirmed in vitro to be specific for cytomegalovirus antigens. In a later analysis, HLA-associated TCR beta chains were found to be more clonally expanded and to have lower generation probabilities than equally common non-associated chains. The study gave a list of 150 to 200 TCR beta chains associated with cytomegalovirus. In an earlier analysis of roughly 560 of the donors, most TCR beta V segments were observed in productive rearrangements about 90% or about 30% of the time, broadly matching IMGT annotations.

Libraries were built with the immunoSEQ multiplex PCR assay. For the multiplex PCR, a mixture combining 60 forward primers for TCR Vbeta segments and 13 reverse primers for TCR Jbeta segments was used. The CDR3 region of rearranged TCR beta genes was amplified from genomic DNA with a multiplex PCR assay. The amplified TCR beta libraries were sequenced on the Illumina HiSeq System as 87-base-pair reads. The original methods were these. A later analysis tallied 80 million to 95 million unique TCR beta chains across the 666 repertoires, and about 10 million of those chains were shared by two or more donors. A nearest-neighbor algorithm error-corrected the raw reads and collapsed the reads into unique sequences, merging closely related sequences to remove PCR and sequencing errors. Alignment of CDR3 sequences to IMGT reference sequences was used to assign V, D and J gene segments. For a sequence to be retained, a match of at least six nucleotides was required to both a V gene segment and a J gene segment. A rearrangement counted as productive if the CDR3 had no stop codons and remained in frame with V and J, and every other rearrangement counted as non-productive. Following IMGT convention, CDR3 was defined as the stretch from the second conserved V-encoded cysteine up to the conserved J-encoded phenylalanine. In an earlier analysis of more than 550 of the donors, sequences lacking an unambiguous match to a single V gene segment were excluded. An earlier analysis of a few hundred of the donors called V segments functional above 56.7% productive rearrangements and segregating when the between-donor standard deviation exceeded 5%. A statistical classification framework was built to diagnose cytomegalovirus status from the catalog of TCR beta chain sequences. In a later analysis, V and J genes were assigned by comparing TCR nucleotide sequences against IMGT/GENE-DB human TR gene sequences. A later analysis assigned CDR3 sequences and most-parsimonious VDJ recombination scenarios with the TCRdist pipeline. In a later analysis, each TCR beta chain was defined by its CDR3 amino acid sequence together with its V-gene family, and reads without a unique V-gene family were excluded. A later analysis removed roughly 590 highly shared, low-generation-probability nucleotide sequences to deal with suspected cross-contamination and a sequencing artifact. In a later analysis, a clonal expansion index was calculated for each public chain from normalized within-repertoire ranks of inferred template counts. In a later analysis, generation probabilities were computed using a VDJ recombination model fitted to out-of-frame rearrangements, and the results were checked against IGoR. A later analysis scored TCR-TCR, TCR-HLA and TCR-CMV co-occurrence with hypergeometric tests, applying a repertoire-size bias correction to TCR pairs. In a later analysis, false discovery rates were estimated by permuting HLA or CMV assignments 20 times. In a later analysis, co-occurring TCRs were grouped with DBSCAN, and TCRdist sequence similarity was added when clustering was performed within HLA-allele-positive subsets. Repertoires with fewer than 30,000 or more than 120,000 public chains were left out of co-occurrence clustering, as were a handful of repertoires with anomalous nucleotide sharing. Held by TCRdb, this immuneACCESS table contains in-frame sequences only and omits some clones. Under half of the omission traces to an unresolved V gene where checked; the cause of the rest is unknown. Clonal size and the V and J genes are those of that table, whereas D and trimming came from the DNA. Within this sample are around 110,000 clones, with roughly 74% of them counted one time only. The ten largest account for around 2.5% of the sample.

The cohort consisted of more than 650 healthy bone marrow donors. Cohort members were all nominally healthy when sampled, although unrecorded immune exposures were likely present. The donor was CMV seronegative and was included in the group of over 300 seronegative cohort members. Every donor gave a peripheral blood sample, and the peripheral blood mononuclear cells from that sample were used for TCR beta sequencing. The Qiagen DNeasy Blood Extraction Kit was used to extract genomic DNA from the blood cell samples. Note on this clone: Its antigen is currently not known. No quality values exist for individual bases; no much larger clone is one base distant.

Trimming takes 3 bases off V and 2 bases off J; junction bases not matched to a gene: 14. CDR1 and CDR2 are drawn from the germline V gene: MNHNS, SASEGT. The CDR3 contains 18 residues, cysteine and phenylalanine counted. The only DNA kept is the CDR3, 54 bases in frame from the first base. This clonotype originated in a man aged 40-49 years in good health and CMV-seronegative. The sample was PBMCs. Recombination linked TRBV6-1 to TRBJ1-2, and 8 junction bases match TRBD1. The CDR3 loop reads CASSDSIMAGTGNYGYTF. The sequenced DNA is TGTGCCAGCAGTGATTCGATCATGGCCGGGACAGGCAACTATGGCTACACCTTC.